The 13 T cell receptor beta chains in this list originate from one sample, sequenced in a study of tumor and adjacent non-tumor tissue in lung cancer. This sample's RNA came from whole unsorted tissue. More than 3 cm separated this lung sample from the edge of the tumor. The library came from three nested PCR rounds adapted from ARM-PCR protocols. TCRdb reprocessed the multiplex PCR reads via MiXCR and lists one record per CDR3 protein. The profile shows 35,000 to 55,000 distinct CDR3 sequences, 60% to 65% of them singletons. The specimen sequenced was distant non-tumor lung tissue. These receptors were collected from a woman aged 40 to 50 with non-small cell lung cancer.

This clonotype is labeled as medium-sized. The chain is built from TRBV11-2 and TRBJ2-2; TRBD1 agrees at 9 bases. The CDR3 is 19 residues long. Germline lookup yields CDR1 SGHAT and CDR2 FQNNGV. The trim removed 5 bases at V and 2 bases at J, leaving 15 bases unmatched. The CDR3 DNA is TGTGCCAGCAGCCGGCAAACAGGGGGCCTGAGTACTAACACCGGGGAGCTGTTTTTT. Translated, it gives CASSRQTGGLSTNTGELFF.

Regarding this clonotype: Possible read error: a much larger clone is one base away. V usage is TRBV5-6 and J usage is TRBJ2-5, with D possibly called TRBD1 or TRBD2 (5 bases each). Germline lookup yields CDR1 SGHDT and CDR2 YYEEEE. This CDR3 region has 14 residues. The CDR3 bases are TGTGCCAGCAGCATATATACACGCGAGGGGACCCATTACTTC. It yields the protein CASSIYTREGTHYF.

The rearrangement links TRBV7-2 to TRBJ2-5; D may be TRBD1 or TRBD2 (6 bases each). The CDR3 consists of 17 residues. The V gene's germline CDR1 is SGHTA and CDR2 FQGNSA. The V end was cut by 5 bases, the J end by 1 base, with 20 bases between. CDR3 loop: CASSPQLMGGRQETQYF. As DNA, the CDR3 is TGTGCCAGCAGCCCACAACTGATGGGGGGCCGCCAAGAGACCCAGTACTTC. The full variable domain, completed using reference TRBV7-2 and TRBJ2-5, is GAGVSQSPSNKVTEKGKDVELRCDPISGHTALYWYRQSLGQGLEFLIYFQGNSAPDKSGLPSDRFSAERTGGSVSTLTIQRTQQEDSAVYLCASSPQLMGGRQETQYFGPGTRLLVL.

A remark on this clonotype: Possible read error: a much larger clone is one base away. The CDR3 protein is CASSFGAAGTQYF. The CDR3 nucleotides are TGTGCCAGCAGTTTTGGGGCCGCGGGGACCCAGTACTTC. The chain carries TRBV25-1 and TRBJ2-5; possibly TRBD1 or TRBD2 for D (5 bases each). V was trimmed by 5 bases and J by 7 bases, leaving 14 bases between them. This CDR3 comprises 13 residues. Germline V lookup: CDR1 MGHDK, CDR2 SYGVNS.

This clonotype was counted between two and nine times. A much larger clone differs by one base, so this may be a read error. As DNA, the CDR3 is TGTGCCAGCAGTGAAGGGGGGGGCACAGATATGCAGTATTTT. It codes for CASSEGGGTDMQYF. V is TRBV6-4 and J is TRBJ2-3; tentative D call: TRBD2 (7 bases). Germline V CDR1 and CDR2: MRHNA, SNTAGT. This CDR3 is built from 14 residues.

This rearrangement joins TRBV12-3 or TRBV12-4 to TRBJ2-1; D remains unclear. This CDR3 is built from 11 residues. The germline V and J ends were trimmed by 9 bases and 4 bases, with 7 bases remaining between them. CDR3 sequence (DNA): TGTGCCAGTTCCGTATACAATGAGCAGTTCTTC. Its protein is CASSVYNEQFF.

Remarks on this clonotype: A much more abundant neighbour one base away suggests this may be a read error. As DNA, the CDR3 is TGCGCCAGCAGCTTGGGTGGGACTAACATGGAGACCCAGTACTTC. It codes for CASSLGGTNMETQYF. The chain joins TRBV5-1 to TRBJ2-5, with TRBD2 identical over 7 bases. The CDR3 sequence is 15 residues long. Per the germline V gene, CDR1 is SGHRS and CDR2 is YFSETQ. The trim removed 0 bases at V and 5 bases at J, leaving 7 bases unmatched.

Worth noting for this clonotype: This sequence may be a read error, since a much larger clone differs from it by one base. The genes are TRBV12-3 or TRBV12-4 and TRBJ1-2, with TRBD1 as a possible D gene (6 bases). The CDR3 runs to 13 residues. V lost 4 bases, J lost 12 bases, and 18 bases lay in between. The CDR3 spells CASSSVGWGGDTF. In DNA, the CDR3 is TGTGCCAGCAGTTCGGTGGGGTGGGGGGGCGACACCTTC.

This clonotype showed up just a few times. A much bigger clone sits one base away, suggesting this may be a read error. The chain uses TRBV5-1 and TRBJ2-3, with a possible D match to TRBD2 (5 bases). Germline V gene lookup returns CDR1 SGHRS and CDR2 YFSETQ. This CDR3 spans 16 amino acids. V was cut by 4 bases and J by 2 bases, with 17 bases left in between. The CDR3 region is CASSQPIGGITDTQYF. In DNA form, the CDR3 reads TGCGCCAGCAGCCAACCAATCGGAGGAATCACAGATACGCAGTATTTT.

The chain is built from TRBV6-5 and TRBJ2-3; 10 bases line up with TRBD2. The V segment lost 2 bases and the J segment 2 bases; nucleotides outside the gene matches: 1. The CDR3 is 15 residues long. Germline V CDR1 and CDR2: MNHEY, SVGAGI. The CDR3 nucleotides are TGTGCCAGCAGTTACGGGACTAGCGACACAGATACGCAGTATTTT. Amino acids: CASSYGTSDTDTQYF.

On this clonotype: Its ends do not fully match the called genes, so a read error is possible. The chain links TRBV20-1 to TRBJ2-1; 9 bases agree with TRBD2. The germline V gene encodes CDR1 DFQATT and CDR2 SNEGSKA (reference sequence). The CDR3 is 14 amino acids. CDR3 sequence reads: CNATASGAGNEQFF. CDR3 in DNA: TGCAATGCCACGGCTAGCGGGGCTGGGAATGAGCAATTCTTC.

This clonotype has just a few counts. The conserved phenylalanine or tryptophan is not found at the CDR3 terminus, so this likely reflects a read error. The CDR3 protein is CASSLVSTDTQYS. CDR3 DNA: TGTGCCAGCAGCTTGGTGAGCACAGATACGCAGTATTCT. The chain recombines TRBV5-4 with TRBJ2-3, with D unclear. V was shortened by 0 bases and J by 0 bases, with 2 bases between the two germline ends. Looked up from germline, CDR1 is SGHNT and CDR2 is YYREEE (reference sequence). The CDR3 has 13 amino acids.

Concerning this clonotype: The missing conserved phenylalanine or tryptophan at the end of this CDR3 makes a read error likely. The V call is TRBV12-3 or TRBV12-4, the J call TRBJ2-3; 9 nucleotides agree with TRBD2. With V trimmed by 5 bases and J by 11 bases, 11 bases remained unmatched. The CDR3 consists of 14 residues. CDR3 amino acids: CASSPGTSIHRQYL. In nucleotides, the CDR3 is TGTGCCAGCAGTCCCGGGACTAGCATACATAGGCAGTATTTA.